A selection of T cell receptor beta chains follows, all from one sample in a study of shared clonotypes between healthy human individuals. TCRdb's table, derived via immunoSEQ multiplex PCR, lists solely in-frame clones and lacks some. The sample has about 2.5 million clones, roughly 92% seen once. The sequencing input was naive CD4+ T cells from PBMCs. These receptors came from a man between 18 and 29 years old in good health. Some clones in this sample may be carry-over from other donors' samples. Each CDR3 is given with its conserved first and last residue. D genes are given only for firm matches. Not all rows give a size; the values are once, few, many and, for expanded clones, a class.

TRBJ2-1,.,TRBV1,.,CTSTGCQREDSCDEQFF,TGCACCAGCACCGGCTGTCAGCGGGAGGACAGTTGCGATGAGCAGTTCTTC
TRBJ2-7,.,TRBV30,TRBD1,CAWSRDRTYEQYF,TGTGCCTGGAGCCGGGACAGGACCTACGAGCAGTACTTC
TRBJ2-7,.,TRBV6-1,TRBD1,CASRDRVSYEQYF,TGTGCCAGCAGGGACAGGGTTTCATACGAGCAGTACTTC
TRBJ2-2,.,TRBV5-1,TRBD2,CASSLTSGSTGELFF,TGCGCCAGCAGCTTGACTAGCGGGAGCACCGGGGAGCTGTTTTTT
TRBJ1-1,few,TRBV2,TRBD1,CASSPGQGNTEAFF,TGTGCCAGCAGCCCCGGACAGGGCAACACTGAAGCTTTCTTT
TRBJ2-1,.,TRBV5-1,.,CASSRQGNEQFF,TGCGCCAGCAGCAGGCAGGGGAATGAGCAGTTCTTC
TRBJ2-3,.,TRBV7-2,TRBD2,CASSPRLAASTDTQYF,TGTGCCAGCAGCCCCCGACTAGCGGCTAGCACAGATACGCAGTATTTT
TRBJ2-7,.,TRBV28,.,CATDNYEQYF,TGTGCCACCGATAACTACGAGCAGTACTTC
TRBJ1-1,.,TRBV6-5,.,CASSYGGIQGTEAFF,TGTGCCAGCAGTTACGGCGGGATTCAAGGCACTGAAGCTTTCTTT
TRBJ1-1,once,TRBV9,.,CASSVAPGLNTEAFF,TGTGCCAGCAGCGTAGCTCCGGGGCTTAACACTGAAGCTTTCTTT
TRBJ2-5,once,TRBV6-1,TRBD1,CASSVTSGTGGRETQYF,TGTGCCAGCAGTGTCACAAGCGGGACAGGGGGTAGGGAGACCCAGTACTTC
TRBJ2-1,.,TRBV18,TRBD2,CASSLTAAGEINEQFF,TGTGCCAGCTCACTTACCGCGGCGGGAGAAATCAATGAGCAGTTCTTC
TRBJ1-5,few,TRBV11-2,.,CASSWDGNQPQHF,TGTGCCAGCAGCTGGGACGGCAATCAGCCCCAGCATTTT
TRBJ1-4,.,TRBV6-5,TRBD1,CASRDRGEKLFF,TGTGCCAGCCGGGACAGGGGTGAAAAACTGTTTTTT
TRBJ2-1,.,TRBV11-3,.,CASSLRGARSYNEQFF,TGTGCCAGCAGCTTACGAGGGGCTCGCTCCTACAATGAGCAGTTCTTC
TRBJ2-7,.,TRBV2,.,CASRAGWIEQYF,TGTGCCAGCAGGGCGGGTTGGATCGAGCAGTACTTC
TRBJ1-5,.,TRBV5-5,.,CASSLVASYNQPQHF,TGTGCCAGCAGCTTGGTCGCTAGCTACAATCAGCCCCAGCATTTT
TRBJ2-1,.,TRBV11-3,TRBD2,CASSLGTSGSYNEQFF,TGTGCCAGCAGCTTAGGGACTAGCGGGTCTTACAATGAGCAGTTCTTC
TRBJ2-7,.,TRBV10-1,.,CASSPGLKPYEQYF,TGCGCCAGCAGCCCGGGGTTAAAACCCTACGAGCAGTACTTC
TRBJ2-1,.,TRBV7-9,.,CASSPVGFGEQFF,TGTGCCAGCAGCCCTGTAGGGTTTGGTGAGCAGTTCTTC
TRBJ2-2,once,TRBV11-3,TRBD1,CASRTGGGTGELFF,TGTGCCAGCCGCACAGGGGGCGGCACCGGGGAGCTGTTTTTT
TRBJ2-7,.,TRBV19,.,CASSTWDSISIYEQYF,TGTGCCAGTAGTACCTGGGACTCCATAAGCATATACGAGCAGTACTTC
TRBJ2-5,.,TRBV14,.,CASSRRASGVETQYF,TGTGCCAGCAGCCGCCGGGCCTCGGGAGTGGAGACCCAGTACTTC
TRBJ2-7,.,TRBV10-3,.,CAIRKTEPYEQYF,TGTGCCATCAGGAAGACCGAGCCCTACGAGCAGTACTTC
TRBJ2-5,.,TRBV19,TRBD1,CASSARDRGQETQYF,TGTGCCAGTAGTGCCCGGGACAGGGGGCAAGAGACCCAGTACTTC
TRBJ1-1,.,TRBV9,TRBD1,CASSVTGTDTEAFF,TGTGCCAGCAGCGTAACTGGGACAGACACTGAAGCTTTCTTT
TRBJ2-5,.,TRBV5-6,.,CASSLVSGARETQYF,TGTGCCAGCAGCTTGGTTTCCGGGGCTCGGGAGACCCAGTACTTC
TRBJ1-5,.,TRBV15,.,CATSRVGRGGNQPQHF,TGTGCCACCAGCAGAGTTGGGAGGGGTGGGAATCAGCCCCAGCATTTT
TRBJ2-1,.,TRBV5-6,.,CASSLSSGGLTEQFF,TGTGCCAGCAGCTTGAGTAGCGGAGGCCTTACTGAGCAGTTCTTC
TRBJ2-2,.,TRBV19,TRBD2,CASSILTTVAGTGELFF,TGTGCCAGTAGTATCCTCACTACGGTAGCGGGAACCGGGGAGCTGTTTTTT
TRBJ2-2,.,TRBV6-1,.,CASSFQTGNTGELFF,TGTGCCAGCAGTTTCCAGACAGGGAACACCGGGGAGCTGTTTTTT
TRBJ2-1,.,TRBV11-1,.,CASSLDRPGSYNEQFF,TGTGCCAGCAGCCTCGACCGGCCAGGCTCCTACAATGAGCAGTTCTTC
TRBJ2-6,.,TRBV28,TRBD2,CASSLGGTYSGANVLTF,TGTGCCAGCAGTTTGGGGGGGACCTATTCTGGGGCCAACGTCCTGACTTTC
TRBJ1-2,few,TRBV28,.,CASSLWPNYGYTF,TGTGCCAGCAGTTTATGGCCCAACTATGGCTACACCTTC
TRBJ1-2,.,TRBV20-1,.,CSAILISGYTF,TGCAGTGCTATTTTAATTTCTGGCTACACCTTC
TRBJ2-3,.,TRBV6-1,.,CASSSQSTQYF,TGTGCCAGCAGTTCCCAGAGTACGCAGTATTTT
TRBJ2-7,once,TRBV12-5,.,CASGPRTDHHSYEQYF,TGTGCTAGTGGCCCCAGAACGGATCACCACTCCTACGAGCAGTACTTC
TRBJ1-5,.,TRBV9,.,CASSGPGVDQPQHF,TGTGCCAGCAGCGGGCCCGGGGTGGATCAGCCCCAGCATTTT
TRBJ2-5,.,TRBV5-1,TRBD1,CASSPTGSQETQYF,TGCGCCAGCAGCCCGACAGGGAGCCAAGAGACCCAGTACTTC
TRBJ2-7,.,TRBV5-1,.,CASSPGPINEQYF,TGCGCCAGCAGCCCGGGGCCTATCAACGAGCAGTACTTC
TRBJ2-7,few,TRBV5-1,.,CASSLRTDSYEQYF,TGCGCCAGCAGCTTACGGACGGACTCCTACGAGCAGTACTTC
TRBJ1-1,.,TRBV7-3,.,CASSLYVDTEAFF,TGTGCCAGCAGCTTATACGTGGACACTGAAGCTTTCTTT
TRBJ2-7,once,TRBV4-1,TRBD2,CASSQESLAGGGAYEQYF,TGCGCCAGCAGCCAAGAAAGCCTAGCGGGAGGTGGGGCCTACGAGCAGTACTTC
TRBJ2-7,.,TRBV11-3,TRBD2,CASSPGLTSGIIPYEQYF,TGTGCCAGCAGCCCGGGGCTTACTAGCGGGATAATACCCTACGAGCAGTACTTC
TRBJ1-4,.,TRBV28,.,CASSLRPGVREKLFF,TGTGCCAGCAGTTTACGGCCAGGGGTGAGAGAAAAACTGTTTTTT
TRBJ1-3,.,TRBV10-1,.,CASREEGNTIYF,TGCGCCAGCAGGGAGGAAGGAAACACCATATATTTT
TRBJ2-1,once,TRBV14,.,CASSPSSGWQFF,TGTGCCAGCAGCCCCTCATCCGGATGGCAGTTCTTC